Described below is a single T cell receptor (beta chain) sequence and its context. Its antigen is as yet unknown. This entry is derived from a study of T cells after yellow fever vaccination. Study-level points and caveats: The CD4 compartment and the CD8 compartment contained a small share of clonotypes in common. Booster samples showed a return of most primary-vaccination clones (roughly 96% CD4, over 70% CD8).

The study made its TCR cDNA through 5'RACE template switching. That step introduced a universal primer site along with UMIs. TCRdb re-called the 5' RACE reads through MiXCR, storing one row per CDR3 protein. This sample carries approximately 580,000 distinct CDR3 sequences, about a sixth of them seen once, and the ten largest clones take 17%. CDR1 and CDR2 from the germline V gene are SGHDT and YYEEEE. This CDR3 has 15 residues. V lost 2 bases to trimming and J lost 4 bases; unmatched junction nucleotides: 5. Sample: PBMCs, taken about 5 days after the first yellow fever vaccination. V gene TRBV5-6 combines with J gene TRBJ1-3; 8 bases map to TRBD1. The TCR was taken from a man younger than 35 who received the YFV17D yellow fever vaccine. The CDR3 DNA reads as TGTGCCAGCAGCTTACGACAGGGGCTCGGAAACACCATATATTTT. Translated: CASSLRQGLGNTIYF.